The text below deals with one T cell receptor (beta chain). Its antigen is undetermined. Germline CDR1 reads SEHNR; CDR2 reads FQNEAQ (reference sequence). The CDR3 totals 19 residues. V was pared by 1 base and J by 2 bases, with 14 bases of the junction left unmatched. For tumor-infiltrating lymphocytes, EpCAM beads were added to negative-selection T-cell enrichment of thawed cells. Memory CD8 T cells were sorted as CD8+CD4-CD45RA-, any CCR7 status. Produced via immunoSEQ multiplex PCR; TCRdb's table is partial and in-frame only. The top ten hold more than 55% of the sample, which has roughly 7,400 clones, around two thirds seen once. The data were obtained in a study of CD39 and CD103 CD8 tumor-infiltrating T cells. Study outcomes and limitations: DP CD8 TILs appeared more oligoclonal than DN and SP CD8 TILs and blood memory CD8 T cells.

Sequencing was done on a sample of CD8+ T cells sorted from blood. As for subset: total memory CD8 T cells (CD45RA-CCR7+/-) from blood or uninvolved lymph node. This receptor was identified in a human donor with head and neck squamous cell carcinoma. The chain uses TRBV7-9 and TRBJ2-3; TRBD2 agrees at 8 bases. CDR3 protein: CASSLGGLAGNRYTDTQYF. CDR3 in DNA: TGTGCCAGCAGCTTAGGCGGCCTAGCGGGTAACCGATACACAGATACGCAGTATTTT. The variable domain in full, completed from reference TRBV7-9 and TRBJ2-3, reads DTGVSQNPRHKITKRGQNVTFRCDPISEHNRLYWYRQTLGQGPEFLTYFQNEAQLEKSRLLSDRFSAERPKGSFSTLEIQRTEQGDSAMYLCASSLGGLAGNRYTDTQYFGPGTRLTVL.